The source of this T cell receptor (beta chain) is a study of T-cell reconstitution after alpha-beta-depleted transplantation in children. Study-wide results and limits: Surviving recipient T cells and thymic progenitors accounted for the high day-60 TCRbeta diversity observed in some patients.

CDR1 and CDR2 from the germline V gene are DFQATT and SNEGSKA (reference sequence). With 6 bases removed from V and 2 bases from J, the gap between germline ends came to 20 bases. The CDR3 is 16 residues long. TCRbeta library preparation incorporated unique molecular identifiers. TCRdb re-called the PCR reads through MiXCR, storing one row per CDR3 protein. Of under 850,000 distinct CDR3 sequences listed, around 14% are singletons. Concerning this clonotype itself: No antigen is known for it. A clone one base away is much larger, so this may be a read error.

The chain joins TRBV20-1 to TRBJ2-1, with D uncertain. The source was PBMCs, collected before TCRalphabeta/CD19-depleted stem cell transplant. This sequence originates from a girl aged 2 to 10 with congenital amegakaryocytic thrombocytopenia, due to receive a stem cell transplant. CDR3 in amino acids: CSAGIRRLSPYNEQFF. Here the CDR3 DNA reads TGCAGTGCAGGGATCCGACGGCTGAGCCCCTACAATGAGCAGTTCTTC.